This TCR beta chain originates from a study of cytotoxic CD8 clonotypes in ibrutinib-treated CLL. Across the whole study: A mean of around 250,000 productive templates and tens of thousands of productive rearrangements was obtained per sample. Study results and limitations: Rising at ibrutinib response, clonality subsequently fell back toward baseline at progression.

V gave up 6 bases and J gave up 5 bases; unmatched junction bases: 5. The CDR3 has 13 residues. CDR1 and CDR2 (germline): MNHEY, SMNVEV (reference sequence). Regarding this clone: The antigen remains undetermined.

Here immunoSEQ multiplex PCR was the method, and the copy in TCRdb shows in-frame clones only, minus some. This table holds some 200,000 clones, 72% found once. The clonotype originates from a human donor with chronic lymphocytic leukemia. Here the sequenced sample was PBMCs, taken after 24 months of ibrutinib treatment. This chain links TRBV27 with TRBJ1-2, with 8 bases fitting TRBD1. The CDR3 here is CASRAGGSYGYTF. The CDR3, as DNA: TGTGCCAGCAGGGCAGGGGGCTCGTATGGCTACACCTTC.